The 29 T cell receptor beta chains presented below share a single source sample, sequenced in a study of T cells expressing NK-cell markers (TCRdb year 2020). Receptors were amplified or captured by 5' RACE. The sample was run on an Illumina HiSeq 2000. TCRdb reprocessed the raw reads; every CDR3 protein sequence is a single record, and DNA is not supplied. The sample's clone listing holds about 150,000 distinct CDR3 sequences. Clones ranked in the top ten supply 12% of the sample. Sequenced input: blood T cells: a sorted CD56 or NKG2C T cell subset, CD4+ or CD8+ T cells, or bulk PBMC T cells (not recorded which). The receptors stem from a man in his late teens or twenties in good health. Donor details come from another sample of the same person, matched by shared clones.

The chain is built from TRBV28 and TRBJ2-3. In germline, CDR1 is MDHEN, CDR2 SYDVKM. This CDR3 has 17 amino acids. The chain's CDR3 is CASSGRMGLSPTDTQYF.

The CDR3 reads CASSQDFVTSGDEQFF. The rearrangement links TRBV4-3 to TRBJ2-1; with no DNA, the TCRdb D assignment of TRBD2 cannot be verified. The CDR3 has 16 residues. Germline CDR1 LGHNA, CDR2 YSLEER.

The CDR3 region is CASIPGVMLETQYF. The chain uses TRBV12-3 or TRBV12-4 and TRBJ2-5; as DNA is missing, the TRBD1 call by TCRdb cannot be tested. The CDR3 has 14 amino acids.

The V call is TRBV5-1, the J call TRBJ2-1; absent DNA, TCRdb's TRBD2 call cannot be checked. The CDR3 is 14 amino acids. The germline V gene encodes CDR1 SGHRS and CDR2 YFSETQ. The CDR3 loop reads CASSLEGLAGGDFF.

The chain combines TRBV11-3 with TRBJ2-5; TCRdb's D gene call, TRBD1, goes unchecked for lack of DNA. CDR1 and CDR2 from the germline V gene are SGHNT and YENEEA. This CDR3 spans 13 amino acids. The CDR3 sequence is CASSRQGQETQYF.

This chain connects TRBV24-1 to TRBJ2-6; TCRdb reports TRBD1, a call that lacks DNA to check it against. Germline-derived CDR1 and CDR2 are KGHDR and SFDVKD. The CDR3 runs to 17 residues. CDR3 residues: CATSAGRGNSGANVLTF.

The chain joins TRBV5-6 to TRBJ2-2; TCRdb proposes TRBD1, but this gene call is untestable without DNA. The germline gives CDR1 SGHDT, CDR2 YYEEEE. This CDR3 contains 15 residues. CDR3 region: CASSSTGTGLSELFF.

This rearrangement joins TRBV27 to TRBJ2-1; TCRdb reports TRBD2, a call that lacks DNA to check it against. This CDR3 is built from 19 residues. Germline values: CDR1 MNHEY, CDR2 SMNVEV (reference sequence). CDR3 protein: CASSLKNPGLAGGYNEQFF.

The chain joins TRBV20-1 to TRBJ2-2. The germline V gene has CDR1 DFQATT and CDR2 SNEGSKA (reference sequence). The CDR3 spans 14 residues. CDR3 residues: CSARDTSVTGELFF.

CDR3 sequence: CATSDRTSGRFGNEQFF. The chain uses TRBV24-1 and TRBJ2-1; absent DNA, TCRdb's TRBD2 call cannot be checked. The CDR3 totals 17 residues. The germline V gene encodes CDR1 KGHDR and CDR2 SFDVKD.

V and J are TRBV7-9 and TRBJ1-5. This CDR3 comprises 12 residues. The V gene's germline CDR1 is SEHNR and CDR2 FQNEAQ (reference sequence). The CDR3 here is CASSLDTGPQHF.

This chain connects TRBV15 to TRBJ2-5; TCRdb selects TRBD2, and the lack of DNA leaves this call unchecked. The CDR3 is 15 amino acids. Germline V gene sequence: CDR1 LNHNV, CDR2 YYDKDF (reference sequence). The CDR3 region is CATSRDSGLAGSLYF. The full variable domain, with the rest looked up from reference TRBV15 and TRBJ2-5, is DAMVIQNPRYQVTQFGKPVTLSCSQTLNHNVMYWYQQKSSQAPKLLFHYYDKDFNNEADTPDNFQSRRPNTSFCFLDIRSPGLGDTAMYLCATSRDSGLAGSLYFGPGTRLLVL.

The chain carries TRBV10-3 and TRBJ2-7; no DNA is available, so the TRBD1 call from TCRdb remains unchecked. The CDR3 has 12 amino acids. Per the germline V gene, CDR1 is ENHRY and CDR2 is SYGVKD. The CDR3 is CAISGTVYEQYF.

CDR3 in amino acids: CASGQVGYRTEAFF. The rearrangement joins TRBV27 to TRBJ1-1. This CDR3 contains 14 residues. In germline, CDR1 is MNHEY, CDR2 SMNVEV (reference sequence).

The chain joins TRBV7-3 to TRBJ2-2. CDR1 is SGHTA and CDR2 is FQGTGA in the germline V gene. This CDR3 contains 13 residues. The CDR3: CASSSLLGGELFF.

This chain joins TRBV3-1 and TRBJ2-4. The length of the CDR3 is 14 residues. Germline lookup yields CDR1 LGHDT and CDR2 YNNKEL (reference sequence). CDR3 sequence: CASSPSWDSVIQYF. The full variable domain, with the rest looked up from reference TRBV3-1 and TRBJ2-4, is DTAVSQTPKYLVTQMGNDKSIKCEQNLGHDTMYWYKQDSKKFLKIMFSYNNKELIINETVPNRFSPKSPDKAHLNLHINSLELGDSAVYFCASSPSWDSVIQYFGAGTRLSVL.

The chain couples TRBV6-1 to TRBJ1-4; the TCRdb D gene call, TRBD1, has no DNA to confirm it. This CDR3 comprises 18 residues. Germline assignment: CDR1 MNHNS and CDR2 SASEGT. CDR3 sequence: CASSTWTGRVEANEKLFF.

V and J are TRBV7-9 and TRBJ1-2; TCRdb's assignment of TRBD1 cannot be checked, as there is no DNA. Germline assignment: CDR1 SEHNR and CDR2 FQNEAQ (reference sequence). This CDR3 has 15 residues. The CDR3 spells CASSLGGKNNYGYTF.

The chain employs TRBV18 and TRBJ2-1. Germline loops: CDR1 KGHSH, CDR2 LQKENI. The CDR3 extends over 14 amino acids. The CDR3 is CASSPPTVYNEQFF. Based on the CDR3 plus reference TRBV18 and TRBJ2-1, the full variable domain is NAGVMQNPRHLVRRRGQEARLRCSPMKGHSHVYWYRQLPEEGLKFMVYLQKENIIDESGMPKERFSAEFPKEGPSILRIQQVVRGDSAAYFCASSPPTVYNEQFFGPGTRLTVL.

The chain employs TRBV6-9 and TRBJ2-5; checking the TCRdb D call of TRBD2 is not possible without DNA. Germline V gives CDR1 MNHGY, CDR2 SVAAGI. The CDR3 runs to 19 residues. The chain's CDR3 is CASSLINPGQRRGQETQYF.

This rearrangement joins TRBV6-6 to TRBJ2-1. Germline lookup yields CDR1 MNHNY and CDR2 SVGAGI (reference sequence). The CDR3 has 12 residues. The CDR3 spells CASRIGYNEQFF.

V is TRBV4-3 and J is TRBJ2-2; TCRdb picks TRBD2, but there is no DNA to check that call. The CDR3 runs to 15 residues. In germline, CDR1 is LGHNA, CDR2 YSLEER. The CDR3 reads CASSQFSGNTGELFF.

This chain links TRBV12-3 or TRBV12-4 with TRBJ1-1. There are 13 residues in the CDR3. The CDR3 here is CASSSPQRTEAFF.

The chain links TRBV27 to TRBJ2-5; TCRdb proposes TRBD2, but this gene call is untestable without DNA. Germline values: CDR1 MNHEY, CDR2 SMNVEV (reference sequence). The CDR3 runs to 18 residues. CDR3 sequence: CASSLYLAGGPIRETQYF.

The V and J genes are TRBV7-9 and TRBJ2-7. CDR1 and CDR2 (germline): SEHNR, FQNEAQ (reference sequence). The CDR3 length is 14 residues. The CDR3 region is CASSLSDNPYEQYF. The complete variable domain, with remaining parts taken from reference TRBV7-9 and TRBJ2-7, reads DTGVSQNPRHKITKRGQNVTFRCDPISEHNRLYWYRQTLGQGPEFLTYFQNEAQLEKSRLLSDRFSAERPKGSFSTLEIQRTEQGDSAMYLCASSLSDNPYEQYFGPGTRLTVT.

The genes are TRBV28 and TRBJ2-1; the TRBD1 assignment by TCRdb is unverifiable without DNA. The CDR3 runs to 13 residues. Looked up from germline, CDR1 is MDHEN and CDR2 is SYDVKM. The CDR3 reads CASRFTGSHEQFF.

The chain combines TRBV19 with TRBJ2-1; with no DNA, the TCRdb D assignment of TRBD1 cannot be verified. CDR1 and CDR2 from the germline V gene are LNHDA and SQIVND (reference sequence). The CDR3 extends over 14 amino acids. The CDR3 loop reads CASSNGHSSYEQFF.

This rearrangement joins TRBV6-2 or TRBV6-3 to TRBJ2-1; the D gene TCRdb calls, TRBD1, cannot be checked with no DNA. Germline loops: CDR1 MNHEY, CDR2 SVGEGT. The CDR3 length is 15 residues. CDR3 sequence: CASRMGTGISNEQFF.

The V gene is TRBV2, the J gene TRBJ2-6; TCRdb's D call of TRBD1 is untestable without DNA. CDR1 and CDR2 (germline): SNHLY, FYNNEI. This CDR3 contains 15 residues. This chain's CDR3 is CASSEFKGVANVLTF.